A single sample gave rise to the 23 T cell receptor beta chains below, sequenced in a study of T cell repertoires in cytomegalovirus infection. Each CDR3 protein gets one entry after TCRdb re-called the reads with MiXCR. The data show roughly 310,000 distinct CDR3 sequences, roughly a sixth seen once. Material: PBMCs. The receptors were gathered from a human donor in good health (CMV status not recorded). Some clones in this sample may be carry-over from other donors' samples.

V is TRBV6-5 and J is TRBJ1-1; 10 nucleotides agree with TRBD1. J was trimmed by 4 bases and V by 4 bases; bases with no gene match: 12. Per the germline V gene, CDR1 is MNHEY and CDR2 is SVGAGI. The CDR3 consists of 17 residues. CDR3 in amino acids: CASSLTGGAAGSTEAFF. For the CDR3, the DNA is TGTGCCAGCAGTTTGACAGGGGGCGCAGCGGGCAGCACTGAAGCTTTCTTT.

A word on this clonotype: Mismatch with germline at one junction end may stem from a read error. V and J are TRBV20-1 and TRBJ2-3; D might be TRBD2 (5 bases). This CDR3 is built from 14 residues. The V gene's germline CDR1 is DFQATT and CDR2 SNEGSKA (reference sequence). DNA of the CDR3: TGCAGTGCTGGAGATCTCGGGATCACAGATACGCAGTATTTT. Translation: CSAGDLGITDTQYF.

The genes are TRBV5-1 and TRBJ2-3; 8 bases are shared with TRBD1. This CDR3 comprises 15 residues. V shed 7 bases and J 2 bases; nucleotides not matched to a gene: 9. The V gene's germline CDR1 is SGHRS and CDR2 YFSETQ. As DNA, the CDR3 is TGCGCCAGCCTGCTTGGACAGGGAAACACAGATACGCAGTATTTT. Its translation is CASLLGQGNTDTQYF.

The chain joins TRBV6-5 to TRBJ2-3, with 8 bases that match TRBD1. Germline V gives CDR1 MNHEY, CDR2 SVGAGI. This CDR3 is 15 amino acids long. The V gene end was trimmed by 6 bases and the J gene end by 6 bases; junction bases not matched to a gene: 11. The CDR3 nucleotides read TGTGCCAGCAGGCCCTCAGGGGGCGAGGGTGATACGCAGTATTTT. Protein sequence: CASRPSGGEGDTQYF.

This clonotype has at least ten counts. This chain joins TRBV4-3 and TRBJ1-5; D perhaps matches TRBD1 (5 bases). Trimming shortened V by 2 bases and J by 1 base, and 9 bases separated the two germline ends. The germline CDR1 and CDR2 sequences are LGHNA and YSLEER. The CDR3 has 15 residues. The CDR3 here is CASSQSGLSNQPQHF. CDR3 bases: TGCGCCAGCAGCCAATCAGGGTTAAGCAATCAGCCCCAGCATTTT.

In its sample, this clonotype was seen a few times. In DNA form, the CDR3 reads TGTGCCACCAGCAGAGATACCCAGGGGGTCTATGGCTACACCTTC. Its translation: CATSRDTQGVYGYTF. V usage is TRBV15 and J usage is TRBJ1-2; 7 bases align to TRBD1. There are 15 residues in the CDR3. In germline, CDR1 is LNHNV, CDR2 YYDKDF (reference sequence). The V segment lost 0 bases and the J segment 4 bases; nucleotides outside the gene matches: 5.

This chain uses TRBV28 with TRBJ2-3, with D perhaps matching TRBD1 (6 bases). With 4 bases removed from V and 0 bases from J, the gap between germline ends came to 11 bases. CDR3 length: 15 amino acids. From germline, CDR1 is MDHEN and CDR2 SYDVKM. The CDR3 DNA follows: TGTGCCAGCAGTTCACAGGACAGTAGCACAGATACGCAGTATTTT. It codes for CASSSQDSSTDTQYF.

The chain has TRBV25-1 and TRBJ1-6, with D unclear. Trimming shortened V by 7 bases and J by 10 bases, and 14 bases separated the two germline ends. Germline-derived CDR1 and CDR2 are MGHDK and SYGVNS. This CDR3 spans 13 amino acids. DNA for the CDR3: TGTGCCAGCAACACGGGCAGTTGGTCACCCCTCCACTTT. Translation: CASNTGSWSPLHF.

Ten or more counts support this clonotype. The V and J genes are TRBV7-2 and TRBJ2-5; D unclear. This CDR3 has 13 residues. CDR1 and CDR2 from the germline V gene are SGHTA and FQGNSA. V lost 3 bases and J 2 bases, leaving 7 bases between the germline ends. The CDR3 sequence is CASSLHRQETQYF. The CDR3 nucleotides read TGTGCCAGCAGCTTGCACAGACAAGAGACCCAGTACTTC.

There are a few counts of this clonotype. This sequence joins TRBV12-3 or TRBV12-4 and TRBJ2-7; 11 positions agree with TRBD1. The CDR3 sequence is 17 residues long. After removal of 4 bases from V and 1 base from J, the junction contained 9 bases not matched to a gene. CDR3 amino acids: CASSSPGQGVLSYEQYF. The CDR3 DNA reads as TGTGCCAGCAGTTCTCCGGGACAGGGGGTACTTTCCTACGAGCAGTACTTC.

This clonotype showed up many times. The chain couples TRBV7-2 to TRBJ1-1, with D possibly TRBD1 on 6 matching bases. Germline V gives CDR1 SGHTA, CDR2 FQGNSA. The length of the CDR3 is 13 residues. Trimming pared 6 bases from V and 0 bases from J, leaving 8 bases between. The CDR3 protein is CASSTGLNTEAFF. The CDR3 DNA reads as TGTGCCAGCAGTACAGGGCTGAACACTGAAGCTTTCTTT. The full variable domain, rest sourced from reference TRBV7-2 and TRBJ1-1, is GAGVSQSPSNKVTEKGKDVELRCDPISGHTALYWYRQSLGQGLEFLIYFQGNSAPDKSGLPSDRFSAERTGGSVSTLTIQRTQQEDSAVYLCASSTGLNTEAFFGQGTRLTVV.

The chain couples TRBV11-3 to TRBJ2-1; D is unclear. CDR3 length: 13 amino acids. The ends were cut back, 5 bases at V and 9 bases at J, with 14 bases in the middle. Germline V gene data show CDR1 as SGHNT and CDR2 as YENEEA. The CDR3 DNA reads as TGTGCCAGCAGCCCCCGTGGGCAATCTGAGCAGTTCTTC. Amino acids: CASSPRGQSEQFF. Full variable domain (rest looked up from reference TRBV11-3 and TRBJ2-1): EAGVVQSPRYKIIEKKQPVAFWCNPISGHNTLYWYLQNLGQGPELLIRYENEEAVDDSQLPKDRFSAERLKGVDSTLKIQPAELGDSAVYLCASSPRGQSEQFFGPGTRLTVL.

The table lists this clonotype with a few counts. The chain uses TRBV12-3 or TRBV12-4 and TRBJ2-1; D gene unclear. V was cut by 3 bases and J by 0 bases, with 9 bases left in between. The length of the CDR3 is 15 residues. The CDR3 loop reads CASSFDPHSYNEQFF. The CDR3 region has the DNA TGTGCCAGCAGTTTTGACCCGCACTCCTACAATGAGCAGTTCTTC.

This clonotype was observed at least ten times. The chain links TRBV6-2 or TRBV6-3 to TRBJ1-1; 7 bases match TRBD1. The CDR3 contains 13 residues. Germline V gives CDR1 MNHEY, CDR2 SVGEGT. The V and J ends lost 6 bases and 1 base, in that order; junction bases with no gene match: 2. CDR3 region: CASSNRGNTEAFF. CDR3 DNA: TGTGCCAGCAGCAACAGGGGGAACACTGAAGCTTTCTTT.

The J gene is TRBJ2-1, the V gene TRBV15; D possibly corresponds to TRBD1 (6 bases). Germline CDR1 and CDR2: LNHNV and YYDKDF (reference sequence). This CDR3 spans 15 amino acids. The V end lost 2 bases, the J end lost 2 bases, and 10 bases lay between the germline ends. The CDR3 loop reads CATSRHRDTYNEQFF. The DNA for the CDR3 is TGTGCCACCAGCAGACACCGGGACACCTACAATGAGCAGTTCTTC.

Here the CDR3 DNA reads TGTGCCACCAGTGATTTACAGGTGGGGGACACCGGGGAGCTGTTTTTT. Amino acids: CATSDLQVGDTGELFF. V usage is TRBV24-1 and J usage is TRBJ2-2; D is possibly TRBD1 or TRBD2 (5 bases each). Germline CDR1 KGHDR, CDR2 SFDVKD. There are 16 residues in the CDR3. Trimming took off 1 base at V and 3 bases at J, with 11 bases between the two ends.

The rearrangement uses TRBV20-1 and TRBJ2-1; TRBD2 aligns across 10 bases. V dropped 5 bases and J dropped 4; count of bases not matched to a gene: 8. This CDR3 is built from 15 residues. CDR1 is DFQATT, CDR2 SNEGSKA, per germline (reference sequence). The CDR3 protein is CSAGIAGGTYNEQFF. Written as DNA, the CDR3 is TGCAGTGCTGGAATAGCGGGGGGAACGTACAATGAGCAGTTCTTC.

This clonotype was detected many times. V usage is TRBV4-1 and J usage is TRBJ1-5, with D maybe TRBD1 (5 bases). Germline V gene data show CDR1 as MGHRA and CDR2 as YSYEKL. This CDR3 contains 14 residues. The ends were cut back, 2 bases at V and 5 bases at J, with 10 bases in the middle. CDR3 loop: CASSQNRDYQPQHF. CDR3 sequence (DNA): TGCGCCAGCAGCCAAAACCGGGACTATCAGCCCCAGCATTTT.

This chain joins TRBV20-1 and TRBJ2-7, with D possibly matching TRBD1 (6 bases). Trimming pared 4 bases from V and 6 bases from J, leaving 16 bases between. This CDR3 has 13 amino acids. Looked up from germline, CDR1 is DFQATT and CDR2 is SNEGSKA (reference sequence). The CDR3 here is CSATQTGISEQYF. In DNA form, the CDR3 reads TGCAGTGCTACACAAACAGGGATCTCCGAGCAGTACTTC.

There are many counts of this clonotype. At one end, the junction sequence differs from germline, possibly due to a read error. V usage is TRBV7-7 and J usage is TRBJ2-5; TRBD1 matches 8 bases. The length of the CDR3 is 14 residues. The germline V gene encodes CDR1 SSHAT and CDR2 FNYEAQ (reference sequence). CDR3 nucleotide sequence: TGTGCTAGCAGCCAGGGGACAGGCCAAGAGACCCAGTACTTC. Encoded protein: CASSQGTGQETQYF.

V gene TRBV19 combines with J gene TRBJ2-1, with no clear D. The length of the CDR3 is 16 residues. Germline V lookup: CDR1 LNHDA, CDR2 SQIVND (reference sequence). V was trimmed by 2 bases and J by 8 bases, leaving 19 bases between them. CDR3 nucleotide sequence: TGTGCCAGTAGTATATCGGCGGTGTCCCGATTTTATGAGCAGTTCTTC. It encodes CASSISAVSRFYEQFF.

This clonotype showed up just a few times. The chain recombines TRBV20-1 with TRBJ2-7; 7 bases align to TRBD2. The germline gives CDR1 DFQATT, CDR2 SNEGSKA (reference sequence). V lost 1 base, J lost 4 bases, and 13 bases stayed unmatched. The CDR3 consists of 16 residues. CDR3 residues: CSARGVRTSPKYEQYF. In nucleotides, the CDR3 is TGCAGTGCTAGAGGGGTCAGGACTAGTCCAAAGTACGAGCAGTACTTC.

The genes are TRBV10-2 and TRBJ1-1, with 8 bases aligning to TRBD1. The germline V gene has CDR1 WSHSY and CDR2 SAAADI. V shed 6 bases, J shed 6 bases, and the junction held 6 bases outside the gene matches. The CDR3 is made up of 13 amino acids. The CDR3 sequence: CASRVAGGPEAFF. CDR3 DNA: TGCGCCAGCAGGGTAGCAGGGGGCCCTGAAGCTTTCTTT.